This T cell receptor (beta chain) was documented in a study of blood T cell repertoires in COVID-19. In the study overall: Both acute and convalescent COVID-19 samples were obtained from the United States, Italy and Spain. The cDNA or gDNA used as material had been derived from T cells, B-cell-depleted T cells, or PBMCs.

This clone has only one observation. The participants were between roughly 18 and 89 years old and came from fewer than 25 US areas. Recovered participants had two consecutive negative NP/OP PCR tests, healthcare professional clearance, or symptom resolution. Method: immunoSEQ multiplex PCR; TCRdb's copy keeps in-frame clones and lacks some. In the table there are roughly 270,000 clones, less than 85% of which are singletons. Per germline, CDR1 SNHLY and CDR2 FYNNEI. Trimming shortened V by 6 bases and J by 5 bases, and 11 bases separated the two germline ends. CDR3 length: 13 residues. The sample taken for sequencing was PBMCs or T cells enriched from blood (not recorded which). V and J are TRBV2 and TRBJ1-5, with a possible D match to TRBD1 (6 bases). The TCR was taken from a woman aged 50 to 65 who had recovered from COVID-19. The CDR3 coding sequence is TGTGCCAGCAGATTACAGGGATATCAGCCCCAGCATTTT. Amino acids: CASRLQGYQPQHF.